The entry below gives a single T cell receptor beta chain sequence along with its context. Its antigen is currently not known. No quality values exist for individual bases; no much larger clone is one base distant. V and J are trimmed by 1 base and 4 bases, and the gene matches miss 5 bases of the junction. Taken from cysteine to phenylalanine, the CDR3 has 16 residues. Kept here is only the CDR3 DNA, which spans 48 bases and is read in frame from base 1. The germline V gene (reference sequence) specifies LNHNV as CDR1 and YYDKDF as CDR2. This sample stems from a study of T cells after yellow fever vaccination (dated by TCRdb to about 2019). General notes on the study: The SMART-Seq v4 Ultra Low Input RNA kit was used to prepare libraries from fractions with low cell numbers. To follow T-cell clones before and after both primary and booster YFV17D yellow fever vaccination, bulk TCR alpha and beta repertoires underwent longitudinal sequencing. Two healthy male donors, one aged 18 to 30 and one aged 30 to 39 years, were included in the cohort. Blood was collected at multiple timepoints before and after primary and secondary immunization, and bulk PBMC replicates and cell subsets were isolated. Points the paper makes about the study in general: The study included only a couple of donors, which limits how far the findings can be generalized. A small share of clonotypes occurred in both CD4 and CD8 compartments, likely arising from convergent recombination. Compared with the primary T-cell response, the secondary T-cell response was faster but weaker, reaching its peak on day 5 rather than on day 15. Computational filtering was required because FACS-sorted repertoires could contain abundant contaminating clonotypes from the bulk population. Most clones expanded after primary vaccination (96% of CD4 and roughly 90% of CD8) were re-detected after the booster, suggesting that broad memory maintenance occurred.

TCR cDNA was synthesized by 5'RACE template switching, which introduced a universal primer site and unique molecular identifiers. Priming of cDNA synthesis was performed from both the TCR alpha and TCR beta constant segments. Library amplification involved two PCR steps, and the second step added sample barcodes and sequencing adapters. Sequencing of the libraries was done on either Illumina HiSeq 2500 (2x100 bp) or NovaSeq (2x150 bp). As for the original processing: Demultiplexing of reads and collapsing into UMI consensus sequences were performed with MIGEC, and V(D)J alignment was carried out with MiXCR. Vaccine-responding clonotypes were defined with edgeR using replicate PBMC samples, requiring FDR below 0.01 and a log2 fold change above 5 up to day 15. Each bulk clonotype received a CD4 or CD8 identity based on whether the sequenced CD4 or CD8 repertoire contained that clonotype at higher abundance. TCRdb reanalyzed the raw reads on its own, using fastp at Q25 for trimming and MiXCR for clone calling, and kept in-frame beta chains. Rows with a matching CDR3 protein are joined into one entry that keeps the most common DNA and genes. The V and J calls reflect TCRdb's pipeline rather than the authors' work. The sample data list about 220,000 distinct CDR3 sequences, and roughly 6.2% of these were observed just once. About 1% of the sample is taken by the ten largest.

According to the study, the label for this sample's treatment or condition signals: live attenuated yellow fever vaccine strain. A standard Ficoll-Paque protocol was used to isolate PBMCs from peripheral blood. CD4 and CD8 T-cell fractions were isolated with Dynabeads CD4 and CD8 positive selection kits. TriZol was used to extract RNA from bulk PBMCs, CD4 and CD8 fractions, and dextramer-positive and dextramer-negative fractions. The clonotype was recovered from a man aged 25 to 45 who received the YFV17D yellow fever vaccine. Here the chain combines TRBV15 and TRBJ2-4, and TRBD1 aligns with 9 junction nucleotides. Sample: CD4+ T cells sorted from PBMCs, taken on the day of the yellow fever booster vaccination. The CDR3 amino acid sequence is: CATSRGDREAKNIQYF. Read as DNA, the sequence is TGTGCCACCAGCAGAGGGGACAGGGAGGCGAAAAACATTCAGTACTTC.